A single sample is the source of the 16 T cell receptor beta chains below, sequenced in a study of glioma-infiltrating T cells after dendritic cell vaccination (dated by TCRdb to about 2016). The library was built by means of the immunoSEQ multiplex PCR assay. TCRdb re-hosts the immuneACCESS table, in-frame sequences only. Its copies lack some clones; in the studies checked, an unresolved V gene accounts for under half of them, and the cause for the rest is not known. The sample contains 85,000 to 100,000 clones, around four fifths of them found a single time. The top ten hold approximately 2.1% of the sample. According to the study, the label for this sample's time point signals: after dendritic cell vaccination, including at tumor progression/relapse. This specimen was blood, taken after dendritic cell vaccination. The receptors originated from a human donor with glioblastoma.

This chain connects TRBV11-2 to TRBJ2-7, with TRBD1 matching over 7 bases. The germline CDR1 and CDR2 sequences are SGHAT and FQNNGV. There are 12 residues in the CDR3. V shed 1 base, J shed 9 bases, and the junction held 3 bases outside the gene matches. This chain's CDR3 is CASSLGQGGQYV. CDR3 DNA: TGTGCCAGCAGCTTAGGACAGGGCGGGCAGTACGTC.

This chain links TRBV10-3 with TRBJ1-5, with TRBD1 matching over 7 bases. Per germline, CDR1 ENHRY and CDR2 SYGVKD. The CDR3 is made up of 15 amino acids. Trimming took 2 bases from V and 3 from J; bases not matched to a gene: 4. The DNA of the CDR3 is TGTGCCATCAGTGAGGCCACAGGGGTCAATCAGCCCCAGCATTTT. Translated: CAISEATGVNQPQHF.

This rearrangement joins TRBV19 to TRBJ1-5; 10 bases are a match to TRBD1. Germline CDR1 LNHDA, CDR2 SQIVND (reference sequence). With V trimmed by 7 bases and J by 4 bases, 7 bases remained unmatched. This CDR3 comprises 15 residues. DNA of the CDR3: TGTGCCAGTACCGTGGGACAGGGGCTGAATCAGCCCCAGCATTTT. Its translation: CASTVGQGLNQPQHF.

The chain has TRBV5-1 and TRBJ1-5; perhaps TRBD1 as D (6 bases). V dropped 5 bases and J dropped 3 bases, with 9 bases sitting between them. This CDR3 region has 13 residues. CDR1 and CDR2 (germline): SGHRS, YFSETQ. CDR3: CASSTGSNQPQHF. The CDR3 coding sequence is TGCGCCAGCAGTACAGGGTCCAATCAGCCCCAGCATTTT.

V and J are TRBV6-5 and TRBJ2-3, with 9 bases aligning to TRBD2. Trimming took 6 bases from V and 2 from J; bases not matched to a gene: 3. Germline V gene data show CDR1 as MNHEY and CDR2 as SVGAGI. The CDR3 has 14 amino acids. CDR3 in amino acids: CASSLAGNTDTQYF. CDR3 nucleotide sequence: TGTGCCAGCAGCCTAGCGGGGAACACAGATACGCAGTATTTT.

This sequence joins TRBV7-9 and TRBJ2-7, with D perhaps matching TRBD1 (6 bases). V dropped 1 base and J dropped 3 bases, with 13 bases sitting between them. CDR3 length equals 15 residues. Germline CDR1 SEHNR, CDR2 FQNEAQ (reference sequence). CDR3 protein: CASSLGQGWDYEQYF. The CDR3 DNA sequence: TGTGCCAGCAGCTTAGGGCAGGGGTGGGACTACGAGCAGTACTTC.

This clone was counted once. V gene TRBV27 combines with J gene TRBJ2-2; possibly TRBD1 for D (6 bases). CDR1 is MNHEY and CDR2 is SMNVEV in the germline V gene (reference sequence). The CDR3 extends over 15 amino acids. Deletions cut 4 bases from V and 4 bases from J, with 13 bases between. The CDR3 bases are TGTGCCAGCAGTTCCCGAGGGGGTAGCACCGGGGAGCTGTTTTTT. Encoded protein: CASSSRGGSTGELFF.

The chain carries TRBV7-2 and TRBJ1-1; D is undetermined. This CDR3 region has 16 residues. Germline V gene sequence: CDR1 SGHTA, CDR2 FQGNSA. The germline V and J ends were trimmed by 2 bases and 1 base, with 14 bases remaining between them. CDR3 sequence reads: CASSLSGRAGNTEAFF. CDR3 coding DNA: TGTGCCAGCAGCTTAAGTGGAAGGGCGGGGAACACTGAAGCTTTCTTT.

This chain joins TRBV18 and TRBJ1-2; D remains unclear. The CDR3 loop spans 13 amino acids. V was shortened by 5 bases and J by 2 bases, with 9 bases between the two germline ends. The germline CDR1 and CDR2 sequences are KGHSH and LQKENI. CDR3 DNA sequence: TGTGCCAGCTCAAAGGCGGGGAACTATGGCTACACCTTC. Amino acids: CASSKAGNYGYTF.

The rearrangement links TRBV4-2 to TRBJ2-3; 9 bases align to TRBD1. The CDR3 spans 15 residues. Germline trimming cut 4 bases from V and 11 bases from J; bases unmatched to any gene: 13. Germline V gene sequence: CDR1 LGHNA, CDR2 YNFKEQ. CDR3 DNA: TGTGCCAGCAGCCGGGCCGGGACAGGGCGGGATGGGCAGTATTTT. Encoded protein: CASSRAGTGRDGQYF.

This clone was observed a handful of times. The gene calls are TRBV7-9 and TRBJ2-1; D unclear. V was cut by 1 base and J by 0 bases, with 7 bases left in between. Germline assignment: CDR1 SEHNR and CDR2 FQNEAQ (reference sequence). CDR3 length equals 15 residues. The CDR3 spells CASSLDASSYNEQFF. The CDR3 coding sequence is TGTGCCAGCAGCTTAGACGCGAGCTCCTACAATGAGCAGTTCTTC.

The rearrangement joins TRBV5-4 to TRBJ2-1; 7 positions match TRBD2. Germline lookup yields CDR1 SGHNT and CDR2 YYREEE (reference sequence). Losses at the gene ends were 2 bases for V and 0 bases for J; bases not matched to a gene: 2. The length of the CDR3 is 15 residues. CDR3 loop: CASSFSSGSYNEQFF. The CDR3 bases are TGTGCCAGCAGCTTCTCTAGCGGCTCCTACAATGAGCAGTTCTTC.

This chain connects TRBV7-9 to TRBJ2-2, with D possibly matching TRBD1 (6 bases). V dropped 3 bases and J dropped 6 bases, with 11 bases sitting between them. The V gene's germline CDR1 is SEHNR and CDR2 FQNEAQ (reference sequence). The CDR3 sequence is 14 residues long. The CDR3 DNA reads as TGTGCCAGCAGCTTTCAGGGGTCCGCCGGGGAGCTGTTTTTT. Translating it yields CASSFQGSAGELFF.

The chain combines TRBV5-8 with TRBJ1-2, with D possibly TRBD1 on 5 matching bases. V lost 2 bases to trimming and J lost 5 bases, with 16 bases between them. This CDR3 comprises 15 residues. Germline V gene data show CDR1 as SGHTS and CDR2 as YDEGEE. The CDR3 is CASSLGPQDGYGYTF. The DNA of the CDR3 is TGTGCCAGCAGCTTAGGCCCACAGGATGGATATGGCTACACCTTC.

The chain has TRBV6-5 and TRBJ2-3, with TRBD2 identical over 11 bases. The germline V gene has CDR1 MNHEY and CDR2 SVGAGI. The CDR3 is 16 residues long. After removal of 0 bases from V and 3 bases from J, the junction contained 2 bases not matched to a gene. This chain's CDR3 is CASSYSTSGVTDTQYF. CDR3 bases: TGTGCCAGCAGTTACTCGACTAGCGGGGTTACAGATACGCAGTATTTT.

This clone has only one observation. The chain combines TRBV6-1 with TRBJ2-1, with TRBD2 matching 14 bases. Germline V CDR1 and CDR2: MNHNS, SASEGT. There are 20 residues in the CDR3. J was trimmed by 7 bases and V by 4 bases; bases with no gene match: 18. CDR3 DNA sequence: TGTGCCAGCAGTGCGTTGACTAGCGGGGGGGCCCTTTATGAGTTGAATGAGCAGTTCTTC. It yields the protein CASSALTSGGALYELNEQFF.